The 28 T cell receptor beta chains in this list originate from one sample, sequenced in a study of T cells in Graves' hyperthyroidism and ophthalmopathy. Regions amplified from RNA transcripts were the TCR beta CDR3 regions. First-round RT-PCR of the TCR CDR3 relied on the HTBI primer set. TCRdb passed the multiplex PCR reads through MiXCR, listing each CDR3 protein once. Of some 620,000 distinct CDR3 sequences listed, about 17% were seen once; the top ten hold around 4%. Specimen: blood. These receptors came from a woman in her twenties or thirties with Graves' hyperthyroidism.

The rearrangement joins TRBV19 to TRBJ1-1; D gene uncertain. This CDR3 comprises 13 residues. V gave up 6 bases and J gave up 1 base, with 9 bases separating them. CDR1 is LNHDA, CDR2 SQIVND, per germline (reference sequence). The CDR3 DNA reads as TGTGCCAGTAGATTATTAGGGAACACTGAAGCTTTCTTT. Translating it yields CASRLLGNTEAFF. Using reference TRBV19 and TRBJ1-1 for the parts outside the CDR3, the full variable domain is DGGITQSPKYLFRKEGQNVTLSCEQNLNHDAMYWYRQDPGQGLRLIYYSQIVNDFQKGDIAEGYSVSREKKESFPLTVTSAQKNPTAFYLCASRLLGNTEAFFGQGTRLTVV.

This clonotype has ten or more counts. This sequence joins TRBV11-2 and TRBJ2-7; 11 bases line up with TRBD2. Germline-derived CDR1 and CDR2 are SGHAT and FQNNGV. The ends lost 3 bases at V and 5 bases at J; junction bases unmatched: 6. The CDR3 covers 15 residues. The DNA for the CDR3 is TGTGCCAGCAGCTTGACTAGCGGGATCCCACACGAGCAGTACTTC. Protein sequence: CASSLTSGIPHEQYF.

In its sample, this clonotype was seen many times. The chain couples TRBV7-6 to TRBJ2-5; no reliable D call. The CDR3 spans 14 residues. Trimming removed 5 bases from V and 5 bases from J, with 15 bases in between. Germline assignment: CDR1 SGHVS and CDR2 FNYEAQ. The CDR3 reads CASSKYSGTETQYF. CDR3 nucleotide sequence: TGTGCCAGCAGCAAATATAGTGGTACGGAGACCCAGTACTTC.

This clonotype was counted a few times. The genes are TRBV9 and TRBJ2-7; 10 bases are shared with TRBD1. This CDR3 region has 16 residues. From germline, CDR1 is SGDLS and CDR2 YYNGEE. J lost 4 bases, V lost 4 bases, and 11 bases had no gene match. CDR3 nucleotide sequence: TGTGCCAGCAGCTTGAGGGGGGACAGGGGTATTTACGAGCAGTACTTC. It translates to CASSLRGDRGIYEQYF.

This chain joins TRBV20-1 and TRBJ1-3; D remains ambiguous. Trimming took 0 bases from V and 0 from J, leaving 9 bases between them. The CDR3 loop spans 15 amino acids. CDR1 is DFQATT and CDR2 is SNEGSKA in the germline V gene (reference sequence). This CDR3 is CSARDQKLSGNTIYF. The CDR3 bases are TGCAGTGCTAGAGATCAGAAGCTCTCTGGAAACACCATATATTTT.

The genes are TRBV11-2 and TRBJ2-3; 7 bases are shared with TRBD2. Germline CDR1 is SGHAT and CDR2 is FQNNGV. The ends lost 1 base at V and 0 bases at J; junction bases unmatched: 10. The CDR3 totals 18 residues. CDR3 protein: CASSLVPSLAASTDTQYF. The CDR3 nucleotides are TGTGCCAGCAGCTTAGTTCCTTCGCTAGCGGCTAGCACAGATACGCAGTATTTT.

This clonotype was observed a few times. This chain joins TRBV25-1 and TRBJ1-2; no clear D gene. The CDR3 is 12 residues long. Deletions cut 4 bases from V and 6 bases from J, with 9 bases between. The germline CDR1 and CDR2 sequences are MGHDK and SYGVNS. CDR3 coding DNA: TGTGCCAGCAGTGCTGGATTTCATGGCTACACCTTC. It translates to CASSAGFHGYTF.

This clonotype appeared a few times. The chain recombines TRBV2 with TRBJ1-5; D gene unclear. Germline assignment: CDR1 SNHLY and CDR2 FYNNEI. The length of the CDR3 is 14 residues. V was pared by 6 bases and J by 2 bases, with 11 bases between. This CDR3 reads CASSSIMGNQPQHF. As DNA, the CDR3 is TGTGCCAGCAGCTCCATTATGGGCAATCAGCCCCAGCATTTT.

This clonotype was picked up a small number of times. The chain carries TRBV6-1 and TRBJ2-7, with D perhaps being TRBD1 or TRBD2 (5 bases each). The CDR3 has 14 residues. Germline loops: CDR1 MNHNS, CDR2 SASEGT. V lost 6 bases and J 1 base, leaving 13 bases between the germline ends. The CDR3 DNA is TGTGCCAGCAGGAGGGGTCCAGAATCCTACGAGCAGTACTTC. It is translated as CASRRGPESYEQYF.

The V call is TRBV11-2, the J call TRBJ2-3, with TRBD2 matching over 10 bases. J gave up 2 bases and V 1 base, and 3 bases lay outside the gene matches. There are 16 residues in the CDR3. Germline CDR1 is SGHAT and CDR2 is FQNNGV. The CDR3 region is CASSLGGLATTDTQYF. Here the CDR3 DNA reads TGTGCCAGCAGCTTAGGGGGACTAGCGACCACAGATACGCAGTATTTT.

This clonotype was seen at least ten times. The J gene is TRBJ1-1, the V gene TRBV7-8, with D uncertain. The CDR3 loop spans 13 amino acids. With 2 bases removed from V and 14 bases from J, the gap between germline ends came to 18 bases. Per the germline V gene, CDR1 is SGHVS and CDR2 is FQNEAQ. Here the CDR3 reads CASSLRRISVGFF. As DNA, the CDR3 is TGTGCCAGCAGCTTAAGGAGGATTTCTGTCGGCTTCTTT.

This clonotype was counted many times. The genes are TRBV6-1 and TRBJ1-1; maybe TRBD1 (5 bases). The CDR3 is made up of 14 amino acids. Trimming took off 6 bases at V and 7 bases at J, with 18 bases between the two ends. CDR1 and CDR2 from the germline V gene are MNHNS and SASEGT. The CDR3 is CASSPGRGFDEAFF. For the CDR3, the DNA is TGTGCCAGCAGCCCTGGAAGGGGATTCGATGAAGCTTTCTTT.

The chain recombines TRBV9 with TRBJ2-7; 7 bases match TRBD1. With V trimmed by 3 bases and J by 5 bases, 5 bases remained unmatched. Germline V lookup: CDR1 SGDLS, CDR2 YYNGEE. This CDR3 is built from 13 residues. The CDR3 region is CASSASTGHEQYF. The CDR3 region has the DNA TGTGCCAGCAGCGCCTCGACAGGGCACGAGCAGTACTTC.

The chain couples TRBV27 to TRBJ2-3; no definite D call. The ends were cut back, 4 bases at V and 2 bases at J, with 13 bases in the middle. This CDR3 spans 15 amino acids. Per germline, CDR1 MNHEY and CDR2 SMNVEV (reference sequence). The CDR3: CASSSTDIITDTQYF. The DNA for the CDR3 is TGTGCCAGCAGTTCGACCGACATCATCACAGATACGCAGTATTTT.

This clonotype was detected many times. J is TRBJ1-5 and V is TRBV30; TRBD1 aligns across 9 bases. The CDR3 has 13 amino acids. Germline values: CDR1 GTSNPN, CDR2 SVGIG (reference sequence). V lost 5 bases, J lost 5 bases, and 4 bases stayed unmatched. The CDR3 sequence is CAWGTGRDQPQHF. CDR3 DNA sequence: TGTGCCTGGGGGACAGGGAGGGATCAGCCCCAGCATTTT. Complete variable domain (other parts from reference TRBV30 and TRBJ1-5): SQTIHQWPATLVQPVGSPLSLECTVEGTSNPNLYWYRQAAGRGLQLLFYSVGIGQISSEVPQNLSASRPQDRQFILSSKKLLLSDSGFYLCAWGTGRDQPQHFGDGTRLSIL.

This clonotype has a count of ten or more. Written as DNA, the CDR3 is TGCAGTGCTAGAGAGCGGGGAGACACACGTATGGAGACCCAGTACTTC. Protein product: CSARERGDTRMETQYF. V and J are TRBV20-1 and TRBJ2-5; perhaps TRBD2 as D (6 bases). V lost 0 bases, J lost 5 bases, and 19 bases lay in between. The CDR3 is made up of 16 amino acids. Germline assignment: CDR1 DFQATT and CDR2 SNEGSKA (reference sequence).

This clonotype was seen more than once but under ten times. The J gene is TRBJ2-3, the V gene TRBV7-3; no clear D. The CDR3 is 13 residues long. Germline V gene lookup returns CDR1 SGHTA and CDR2 FQGTGA. V lost 2 bases, J lost 3 bases, and 6 bases lay in between. CDR3: CASSLFRTDTQYF. CDR3 sequence (DNA): TGTGCCAGCAGCTTATTCCGAACAGATACGCAGTATTTT.

This clonotype was counted only a few times. The V gene is TRBV19, the J gene TRBJ2-5; 9 positions agree with TRBD1. Losses at the gene ends were 3 bases for V and 5 bases for J; bases not matched to a gene: 25. The CDR3 runs to 21 residues. Looked up from germline, CDR1 is LNHDA and CDR2 is SQIVND (reference sequence). The DNA for the CDR3 is TGTGCCAGTAGTATCTTCGGGGGACAGGGTGAGATTCCGACCCGAGCCGAGACCCAGTACTTC. Translation gives CASSIFGGQGEIPTRAETQYF.

At least ten counts were recorded for this clonotype. The rearrangement joins TRBV28 to TRBJ2-1; D gene ambiguous. CDR1 MDHEN and CDR2 SYDVKM come from the germline V gene. The CDR3 length is 16 residues. The V gene lost 2 bases and the J gene lost 6 bases, with 17 bases spanning the gap. The CDR3 is CASSLGSRPDRNEQFF. CDR3 bases: TGTGCCAGCAGTTTAGGAAGCCGGCCAGACCGCAATGAGCAGTTCTTC.

This clonotype was found many times. V gene TRBV6-6 combines with J gene TRBJ2-5; possibly TRBD2 for D (6 bases). The CDR3 length is 17 residues. Trimming pared 0 bases from V and 4 bases from J, leaving 18 bases between. Germline CDR1 reads MNHNY; CDR2 reads SVGAGI (reference sequence). The CDR3 DNA follows: TGTGCCAGCAGTTACTCCCCTGGACACCGGGACTCAGAGACCCAGTACTTC. Encoded protein: CASSYSPGHRDSETQYF.

This clonotype has at least ten counts. The chain combines TRBV28 with TRBJ1-1; TRBD1 aligns across 8 bases. The V gene's germline CDR1 is MDHEN and CDR2 SYDVKM. The CDR3 contains 15 residues. V lost 5 bases, J lost 5 bases, and 10 bases stayed unmatched. CDR3 protein: CASSPQGARVTEAFF. The DNA for the CDR3 is TGTGCCAGCAGTCCTCAGGGGGCCAGGGTGACTGAAGCTTTCTTT.

The chain joins TRBV6-1 to TRBJ1-5, with unresolved D. V lost 6 bases and J lost 4, with 10 bases in between. Germline lookup yields CDR1 MNHNS and CDR2 SASEGT. The CDR3 contains 13 residues. DNA of the CDR3: TGTGCCAGCAGGCCCTGGAGAAATCAGCCCCAGCATTTT. Translated: CASRPWRNQPQHF.

The V call is TRBV19, the J call TRBJ1-2, with no clear D. This CDR3 is built from 14 residues. With 6 bases removed from V and 2 bases from J, the gap between germline ends came to 13 bases. Germline CDR1 LNHDA, CDR2 SQIVND (reference sequence). The CDR3 here is CASSLIDPNYGYTF. CDR3 sequence (DNA): TGTGCCAGTAGCCTTATCGACCCCAACTATGGCTACACCTTC.

This clonotype came up many times. This sequence joins TRBV12-3 or TRBV12-4 and TRBJ1-2; D uncertain. The V end lost 3 bases, the J end lost 4 bases, and 12 bases lay between the germline ends. This CDR3 region has 14 residues. As DNA, the CDR3 is TGTGCCAGCAGTTTCGTTTCAGGAATCTATGGCTACACCTTC. Translation: CASSFVSGIYGYTF.

The genes are TRBV6-2 or TRBV6-3 and TRBJ1-4; 7 nucleotides match TRBD1. From germline, CDR1 is MNHEY and CDR2 SVGEGT. With V trimmed by 0 bases and J by 6 bases, 4 bases remained unmatched. This CDR3 spans 15 amino acids. CDR3 in amino acids: CASSYSTRGDEKLFF. The CDR3 DNA sequence: TGTGCCAGCAGTTACTCGACCAGGGGGGATGAAAAACTGTTTTTT.

In its sample, this clonotype was seen many times. V usage is TRBV2 and J usage is TRBJ2-3; 9 positions match TRBD1. CDR3 length: 16 amino acids. V shed 6 bases and J 3 bases; nucleotides not matched to a gene: 10. Germline V CDR1 and CDR2: SNHLY, FYNNEI. The CDR3 spells CASRGPTGGVTDTQYF. In DNA, the CDR3 is TGTGCCAGCAGAGGACCTACAGGGGGCGTAACAGATACGCAGTATTTT. The full variable domain, with the rest looked up from reference TRBV2 and TRBJ2-3, is EPEVTQTPSHQVTQMGQEVILRCVPISNHLYFYWYRQILGQKVEFLVSFYNNEISEKSEIFDDQFSVERPDGSNFTLKIRSTKLEDSAMYFCASRGPTGGVTDTQYFGPGTRLTVL.

This clonotype came up many times. The chain recombines TRBV20-1 with TRBJ2-3; weak D call: TRBD1 (5 bases). V lost 5 bases, J lost 1 base, and 16 bases lay in between. The CDR3 consists of 15 residues. Germline CDR1 DFQATT, CDR2 SNEGSKA (reference sequence). CDR3 amino acids: CSAPQEGIGTDTQYF. CDR3 in DNA: TGCAGTGCTCCACAGGAAGGGATTGGCACAGATACGCAGTATTTT.

In the case of this clonotype: One end of the junction varies from germline; a read error may be responsible. This chain joins TRBV20-1 and TRBJ2-7; a weak D match, TRBD2 (6 bases). Germline V gene data show CDR1 as DFQATT and CDR2 as SNEGSKA (reference sequence). The CDR3 length is 16 residues. For the CDR3, the DNA is TGCAATGCTAGAGATATTTTATCTAGCGTAAACGGCGAGCAGTACTTC. Its protein is CNARDILSSVNGEQYF.